The entry that follows covers one T cell receptor (beta chain) sequence. This clone came up once. Its antigen specificity is not known. No per-base quality is available; no much larger clone lies one base away. Collaborating institutions collected whole blood in K2EDTA tubes following their own protocols. For TCRbeta analysis, collaborators shipped samples as frozen whole blood, isolated PBMCs, or DNA extracted from either of those sample types. TCRbeta CDR3 regions were amplified from genomic DNA using the immunoSEQ Assay, a bias-controlled multiplex PCR. From the authors' description of their analysis: The number of nucleated cells in each sample was estimated by amplification of reference gene primers within the assay. To quantify the absolute abundance of each unique TCRbeta CDR3 rearrangement, sequence reads were collapsed and filtered. For each sample, productive Simpson clonality was calculated as the square root of Simpson's diversity index across productive rearrangements. Entries here come from immuneACCESS through TCRdb and include only in-frame sequences with V and J called. Some clones fail to appear in such tables; in the studies checked, an unresolved V gene covers under half of the shortfall, and the cause of the remainder is unknown. V and J calls and clone size are as listed in that table; D and trimming were resolved from the DNA. This sample holds around 130,000 clones; 85% were observed only once. The ten largest clones capture around 3.2% of the sample.

The sample originates from a study of blood T cell repertoires in COVID-19 (dated by TCRdb to the early 2020s). General notes on the study: The collaborator samples originated in the United States, Italy and Spain and spanned the acute and convalescent phases of COVID-19. A de-identified subject ID, COVID-19 status, age in years and sex were almost always included in the sample metadata. The prospective study material was composed of cDNA or gDNA derived from T cells, B-cell-depleted T cells, or PBMCs. The repertoires were released in a freely available public database meant as a resource for research on the immune response to SARS-CoV-2. The dataset comprised deeply sampled blood TCRbeta repertoires from subjects exposed to, actively infected with, or recovered from COVID-19. The samples were drawn from two sources: the first 160 participants of the ongoing ImmuneRACE study, and approximately 1,300 subjects contributed by 6 global collaborators. HLA class I and class II types, where available, came from metadata supplied by the sample provider rather than from assay-based typing.

Overall study results and their limits: Clinical and demographic metadata were provided uncurated, with the amount varying by source and participant.

Based on the germline V gene (reference sequence), the CDR1 and CDR2 sequences are LNHNV and YYDKDF. After removal of 3 bases from V and 0 bases from J, the junction retains 7 bases not matched to a gene. CDR3 length: 18 amino acids, cysteine to phenylalanine. Only the CDR3 DNA stays, 54 bases, in frame from base 1. The TCR sequence derives from a man in his fifties or sixties with acute or convalescent COVID-19. The sequencing sample was made of peripheral blood. The sequence joins TRBV15 to TRBJ2-5; the junction holds 13 bases that match TRBD2. The CDR3 sequence is CATSSNLGLAGDQETQYF. At the DNA level, the sequence is TGTGCCACCAGCAGCAACCTAGGACTAGCGGGGGACCAAGAGACCCAGTACTTC. Reference TRBV15 and TRBJ2-5 proteins supply the regions before and after the CDR3; the full variable domain is: DAMVIQNPRYQVTQFGKPVTLSCSQTLNHNVMYWYQQKSSQAPKLLFHYYDKDFNNEADTPDNFQSRRPNTSFCFLDIRSPGLGDTAMYLCATSSNLGLAGDQETQYFGPGTRLLVL.